A selection of T cell receptor beta chains follows, all from one sample in a study of T cell repertoires in cytomegalovirus infection. TCRdb independently ran MiXCR on the reads; one entry per CDR3 protein. This table has some 320,000 distinct CDR3 sequences, more than 8% appearing once. The source material was PBMCs. The receptors shown here come from a human donor in good health (CMV status not recorded). Some clones in this sample may be carry-over from other donors' samples. The CDR3 runs from the conserved cysteine through the conserved F or W. The order of the fields is J gene, D gene, V gene, clone size, CDR3 length, CDR3 protein, CDR3 DNA. A D gene is named only where the DNA matches it firmly. Clone size, where shown, is once, few, many, or a class for clones that have expanded.

j_call: TRBJ1-2
d_call: .
v_call: TRBV7-6
clone_size: .
cdr3_length: 15
cdr3_aa: CASSPRQAGDYGYTF
cdr3_nt: TGTGCCAGCAGCCCGAGACAGGCCGGGGACTATGGCTACACCTTC

j_call: TRBJ2-3
d_call: TRBD2
v_call: TRBV28
clone_size: .
cdr3_length: 15
cdr3_aa: CASSFGGRAGDTQYF
cdr3_nt: TGTGCCAGCAGTTTCGGCGGGAGGGCCGGAGATACGCAGTATTTT

j_call: TRBJ1-1
d_call: TRBD1
v_call: TRBV2
clone_size: .
cdr3_length: 18
cdr3_aa: CASSELRDRGFRNTEAFF
cdr3_nt: TGTGCCAGCAGCGAACTACGGGACAGGGGTTTTAGGAACACTGAAGCTTTCTTT

j_call: TRBJ2-7
d_call: TRBD1
v_call: TRBV11-2
clone_size: .
cdr3_length: 14
cdr3_aa: CASRAGQAAYEQYF
cdr3_nt: TGTGCCAGCAGGGCGGGACAGGCCGCCTACGAGCAGTACTTC

j_call: TRBJ1-5
d_call: .
v_call: TRBV7-9
clone_size: many
cdr3_length: 14
cdr3_aa: CASSLGVAGQPQHF
cdr3_nt: TGTGCCAGCAGCTTAGGAGTAGCCGGGCAGCCCCAGCATTTT

j_call: TRBJ1-1
d_call: TRBD1
v_call: TRBV6-8
clone_size: few
cdr3_length: 15
cdr3_aa: CASTRQGAMNTEAFF
cdr3_nt: TGTGCCAGTACTCGACAGGGGGCTATGAACACTGAAGCTTTCTTT

j_call: TRBJ1-2
d_call: .
v_call: TRBV7-2
clone_size: many
cdr3_length: 16
cdr3_aa: CASSLGGGGLNYGYTF
cdr3_nt: TGTGCCAGCAGCTTAGGCGGTGGGGGGCTTAACTATGGCTACACCTTC

j_call: TRBJ2-1
d_call: TRBD2
v_call: TRBV6-2/TRBV6-3
clone_size: many
cdr3_length: 15
cdr3_aa: CASSYPASGDNEQFF
cdr3_nt: TGTGCCAGCAGTTATCCGGCTAGCGGAGACAATGAGCAGTTCTTC

j_call: TRBJ1-5
d_call: .
v_call: TRBV6-5
clone_size: few
cdr3_length: 14
cdr3_aa: CASSVDPRNQPQHF
cdr3_nt: TGTGCCAGCAGTGTGGACCCCCGCAATCAGCCCCAGCATTTT

j_call: TRBJ2-3
d_call: TRBD2
v_call: TRBV6-8
clone_size: few
cdr3_length: 20
cdr3_aa: CASSFRLGLAGGSSTDTQYF
cdr3_nt: TGTGCCAGCAGTTTTCGTCTGGGACTAGCGGGAGGTTCTAGCACAGATACGCAGTATTTT

j_call: TRBJ2-5
d_call: .
v_call: TRBV20-1
clone_size: many
cdr3_length: 16
cdr3_aa: CSARDRTSGAQETQYF
cdr3_nt: TGCAGTGCTAGAGATCGAACGAGCGGAGCTCAAGAGACCCAGTACTTC

j_call: TRBJ2-7
d_call: TRBD1
v_call: TRBV7-8
clone_size: many
cdr3_length: 15
cdr3_aa: CASSPTGAANYEQYF
cdr3_nt: TGTGCCAGCAGCCCCACAGGGGCCGCAAACTACGAGCAGTACTTC

j_call: TRBJ2-3
d_call: .
v_call: TRBV7-2
clone_size: many
cdr3_length: 15
cdr3_aa: CASSPSGTRTDTQYF
cdr3_nt: TGTGCCAGCAGCCCCTCCGGGACCAGAACAGATACGCAGTATTTT

j_call: TRBJ2-1
d_call: .
v_call: TRBV19
clone_size: .
cdr3_length: 12
cdr3_aa: CASSIGVLEQFF
cdr3_nt: TGTGCCAGTAGTATCGGGGTCTTGGAGCAGTTCTTC

j_call: TRBJ2-5
d_call: .
v_call: TRBV20-1
clone_size: few
cdr3_length: 15
cdr3_aa: CSARRPGLGSGPQYF
cdr3_nt: TGCAGTGCTAGACGACCGGGACTCGGGAGTGGGCCCCAGTACTTC

j_call: TRBJ2-7
d_call: TRBD1
v_call: TRBV29-1
clone_size: few
cdr3_length: 14
cdr3_aa: CSVAWTGKNDEQYF
cdr3_nt: TGCAGCGTGGCCTGGACAGGGAAGAATGACGAGCAGTACTTC